This T cell receptor beta chain derives from a study of blood T cell repertoires in COVID-19. Germline-derived CDR1 and CDR2 are PRHDT and FYEKMQ (reference sequence). V lost 8 bases to trimming and J lost 6 bases; unmatched junction nucleotides: 11. The CDR3 sequence is 15 residues long. Sequenced by immunoSEQ multiplex PCR; TCRdb stores in-frame clones only, minus some. The repertoire holds approximately 190,000 clones, with 75% to 90% as singletons. The sequenced material came from peripheral blood. This receptor was taken from a woman aged 40 to 50 with acute or convalescent COVID-19. This sequence joins TRBV13 and TRBJ2-1, with TRBD1 identical over 9 bases. CDR3 loop: CASRRTGESLNEQFF. The CDR3 DNA follows: TGTGCCAGCCGTCGGACAGGGGAATCCCTCAATGAGCAGTTCTTC.